The next 26 T cell receptor beta chains were all read from a single sample in a study of CD8 T cells in ankylosing spondylitis. MiXCR was run by TCRdb on the 5' RACE reads, yielding one entry per CDR3 protein. Of 130,000 to 150,000 distinct CDR3 sequences listed, 8% to 9% are singletons. The sequencing input was synovial fluid, either unsorted or a sorted T cell fraction (not recorded which). Receptor source: a male donor with ankylosing spondylitis.

This clonotype was counted at least ten times. CDR3 region: CASSLKRTGEAFF. CDR3 nucleotides: TGTGCCAGCAGCTTGAAACGGACAGGGGAAGCTTTCTTT. The chain combines TRBV7-9 with TRBJ1-1; 8 nucleotides line up with TRBD1. Trimming took 3 bases from V and 8 from J; bases not matched to a gene: 5. The CDR3 consists of 13 residues. Germline V CDR1 and CDR2: SEHNR, FQNEAQ (reference sequence).

This clonotype has more than one count but fewer than ten. This rearrangement joins TRBV7-2 to TRBJ2-4; 7 bases line up with TRBD2. The CDR3 has 16 amino acids. From germline, CDR1 is SGHTA and CDR2 FQGNSA. Trimming took 5 bases from V and 0 from J; bases not matched to a gene: 7. The CDR3 DNA reads TGTGCCAGCAGCGGGAGGACTAGTGGAGCCAAAAACATTCAGTACTTC. Its protein is CASSGRTSGAKNIQYF.

This clonotype was counted only a few times. The chain is built from TRBV7-6 and TRBJ2-1; tentative D call: TRBD1 (6 bases). There are 14 residues in the CDR3. Germline assignment: CDR1 SGHVS and CDR2 FNYEAQ. The V gene lost 3 bases and the J gene lost 6 bases, with 12 bases spanning the gap. The CDR3 DNA is TGTGCCAGCAGCTTCCAACAGGGTTCCAATGAGCAGTTCTTC. Encoded protein: CASSFQQGSNEQFF.

This clonotype was counted a few times. The genes are TRBV28 and TRBJ2-5; TRBD1 or TRBD2 may be the D gene (6 bases each). V was clipped by 2 bases and J by 1 base, with 11 bases between them. CDR1 is MDHEN and CDR2 is SYDVKM in the germline V gene. The CDR3 is 15 residues long. The CDR3 spells CASSLGGGTQETQYF. The CDR3 DNA sequence: TGTGCCAGCAGTTTAGGGGGCGGGACCCAAGAGACCCAGTACTTC.

The chain is built from TRBV7-2 and TRBJ2-1; D unclear. V shed 3 bases and J shed 8 bases, with 11 bases lying between them. CDR3 length equals 13 residues. In germline, CDR1 is SGHTA, CDR2 FQGNSA. CDR3 bases: TGTGCCAGCAGCTTCCGGGCGATGGATGAGCAGTTCTTC. Protein product: CASSFRAMDEQFF.

This clonotype occurred many times. The chain combines TRBV11-1 with TRBJ2-1; D is possibly TRBD2 (5 bases). CDR3 length equals 16 residues. Trimming took off 1 base at V and 10 bases at J, with 20 bases between the two ends. The germline V gene encodes CDR1 SGHAT and CDR2 FQDESV (reference sequence). The chain's CDR3 is CASSLEVDPGTGEQFF. CDR3 coding DNA: TGTGCCAGCAGCTTAGAAGTGGACCCGGGAACGGGGGAGCAGTTCTTC.

This clonotype was found many times. V and J are TRBV5-1 and TRBJ1-1; D not resolved. Germline V lookup: CDR1 SGHRS, CDR2 YFSETQ. V gave up 4 bases and J gave up 9 bases, with 19 bases separating them. The CDR3 consists of 14 residues. The CDR3 nucleotides are TGCGCCAGCAGCCCAGGACTTGAAGATCTGAAAGCTTTCTTT. Its protein product is CASSPGLEDLKAFF.

The chain uses TRBV18 and TRBJ1-1; D may be TRBD1 (5 bases). V lost 2 bases and J lost 7, with 14 bases in between. In germline, CDR1 is KGHSH, CDR2 LQKENI. The CDR3 runs to 14 residues. This chain's CDR3 is CASSPMGRDSEAFF. Written as DNA, the CDR3 is TGTGCCAGCTCACCAATGGGACGGGATAGTGAAGCTTTCTTT.

The chain employs TRBV7-9 and TRBJ1-6; TRBD1 matches at 8 bases. CDR1 SEHNR and CDR2 FQNEAQ come from the germline V gene (reference sequence). The V gene end was trimmed by 3 bases and the J gene end by 13 bases; junction bases not matched to a gene: 8. The CDR3 covers 14 residues. The CDR3 sequence: CASSFQGAVSPLHF. In DNA, the CDR3 is TGTGCCAGCAGCTTCCAGGGGGCGGTTTCGCCCCTCCACTTT.

There are many counts of this clonotype. V and J are TRBV6-2 or TRBV6-3 and TRBJ2-2, with TRBD1 matching 8 bases. CDR1 is MNHEY, CDR2 SVGEGT, per germline. The length of the CDR3 is 17 residues. Unmatched junction bases numbered 13, after V lost 6 bases and J lost 4 bases. DNA for the CDR3: TGTGCCAGCAGCCGATCCCTCAGGGGGCGCGGCACCGGGGAGCTGTTTTTT. This gives the protein CASSRSLRGRGTGELFF.

This clonotype was detected many times. J is TRBJ2-1 and V is TRBV28; 7 bases agree with TRBD2. CDR3 length equals 14 residues. The germline V gene encodes CDR1 MDHEN and CDR2 SYDVKM. J lost 9 bases, V lost 3 bases, and 8 bases had no gene match. This CDR3 reads CASSFLGLGGEQFF. CDR3 in DNA: TGTGCCAGCAGTTTCCTAGGACTAGGCGGTGAGCAGTTCTTC.

This chain links TRBV30 with TRBJ1-2; D gene unclear. The CDR3 has 15 amino acids. Trimming shortened V by 1 base and J by 2 bases, and 14 bases separated the two germline ends. Germline assignment: CDR1 GTSNPN and CDR2 SVGIG (reference sequence). The chain's CDR3 is CAWSGPHTANYGYTF. CDR3 coding DNA: TGTGCCTGGAGTGGACCCCACACTGCCAACTATGGCTACACCTTC.

This clonotype was counted many times. The V and J genes are TRBV14 and TRBJ2-5, with 9 nucleotides matching TRBD1. This CDR3 is 15 amino acids long. The germline gives CDR1 SGHDN, CDR2 FVKESK. The V and J ends lost 4 bases and 5 bases, in that order; junction bases with no gene match: 8. The CDR3 is CASSPKTGGIETQYF. CDR3 DNA sequence: TGTGCCAGCAGCCCAAAAACAGGGGGCATTGAGACCCAGTACTTC.

This clonotype rates as medium-sized. This rearrangement joins TRBV20-1 to TRBJ2-3; possible D gene TRBD2, 6 bases. The V gene's germline CDR1 is DFQATT and CDR2 SNEGSKA (reference sequence). This CDR3 has 12 amino acids. Deletions cut 3 bases from V and 6 bases from J, with 10 bases between. In DNA, the CDR3 is TGCAGTGCTAGGAGCGGGCCGGATACGCAGTATTTT. It is translated as CSARSGPDTQYF.

This clonotype was seen a single time. The gene calls are TRBV19 and TRBJ1-5; TRBD1 matches at 8 bases. The CDR3 totals 16 residues. The V gene's germline CDR1 is LNHDA and CDR2 SQIVND (reference sequence). Trimming took 5 bases from V and 4 from J; bases not matched to a gene: 10. The CDR3 region is CASSPRTGILNQPQHF. CDR3 in DNA: TGTGCCAGTAGTCCCAGGACAGGGATACTTAATCAGCCCCAGCATTTT.

The gene calls are TRBV4-3 and TRBJ2-7; a possible D gene is TRBD1 (6 bases). Germline CDR1 LGHNA, CDR2 YSLEER. Trimming stripped 3 bases from V and 1 base from J, with 16 bases between. CDR3 size: 16 residues. CDR3 coding DNA: TGCGCCAGCAGCCAGGGGGCTTTACACCCTTCCTACGAGCAGTACTTC. It encodes CASSQGALHPSYEQYF.

There are a few counts of this clonotype. The chain employs TRBV7-2 and TRBJ1-2; 9 nucleotides match TRBD1. The CDR3 runs to 14 residues. The germline V gene encodes CDR1 SGHTA and CDR2 FQGNSA. J lost 6 bases, V lost 5 bases, and 7 bases had no gene match. Written as DNA, the CDR3 is TGTGCCAGCAGCCTACAGGGGGCGCGGCATGGCTACACCTTC. Its protein is CASSLQGARHGYTF.

This clonotype was picked up many times. The V call is TRBV5-6, the J call TRBJ1-5, with 8 bases that match TRBD1. The V gene end was trimmed by 1 base and the J gene end by 5 bases; junction bases not matched to a gene: 2. The CDR3 sequence is 14 residues long. CDR1 and CDR2 (germline): SGHDT, YYEEEE. CDR3 coding DNA: TGTGCCAGCAGCTTGTCAGGGGGCGATCAGCCCCAGCATTTT. This sequence encodes CASSLSGGDQPQHF. Based on the CDR3 plus reference TRBV5-6 and TRBJ1-5, the full variable domain is DAGVTQSPTHLIKTRGQQVTLRCSPKSGHDTVSWYQQALGQGPQFIFQYYEEEERQRGNFPDRFSGHQFPNYSSELNVNALLLGDSALYLCASSLSGGDQPQHFGDGTRLSIL.

This clonotype has at least ten counts. The chain combines TRBV7-9 with TRBJ2-1; D is undetermined. Germline CDR1 and CDR2: SEHNR and FQNEAQ (reference sequence). The CDR3 extends over 12 amino acids. The germline V and J ends were trimmed by 5 bases and 10 bases, with 12 bases remaining between them. The chain's CDR3 is CASSLLSAEQFF. The CDR3 nucleotides are TGTGCCAGCAGCCTGCTCTCAGCCGAGCAGTTCTTC. The full variable domain, completed using reference TRBV7-9 and TRBJ2-1, is DTGVSQNPRHKITKRGQNVTFRCDPISEHNRLYWYRQTLGQGPEFLTYFQNEAQLEKSRLLSDRFSAERPKGSFSTLEIQRTEQGDSAMYLCASSLLSAEQFFGPGTRLTVL.

Ten or more counts support this clonotype. The rearrangement uses TRBV7-2 and TRBJ2-7, with D possibly being TRBD1 (5 bases). The CDR3 length is 15 residues. Trimming removed 2 bases at V and 4 bases at J, with 15 bases between. CDR1 is SGHTA, CDR2 FQGNSA, per germline. This chain's CDR3 is CASSLLLDSRYEQYF. CDR3 nucleotides: TGTGCCAGCAGCTTACTCCTTGACAGTAGGTACGAGCAGTACTTC.

Ten or more counts support this clonotype. The rearrangement joins TRBV18 to TRBJ2-7; no definite D call. In germline, CDR1 is KGHSH, CDR2 LQKENI. V was cut by 8 bases and J by 1 base, with 18 bases left in between. This CDR3 is built from 15 residues. The CDR3 coding sequence is TGTGCCAGCACCAATGGGCCCCTTAGTTCCTACGAGCAGTACTTC. This sequence encodes CASTNGPLSSYEQYF.

This clonotype occurred many times. The gene calls are TRBV4-3 and TRBJ1-1, with 9 positions matching TRBD1. The CDR3 covers 15 residues. CDR1 and CDR2 from the germline V gene are LGHNA and YSLEER. The J segment lost 5 bases and the V segment lost 1 base, leaving 5 bases of the junction unmatched. The CDR3 loop reads CASSQGGQGGTEAFF. CDR3 coding DNA: TGCGCCAGCAGCCAAGGGGGACAGGGTGGGACTGAAGCTTTCTTT.

V gene TRBV27 combines with J gene TRBJ2-6; D is possibly TRBD1 (5 bases). Trimming stripped 1 base from V and 0 bases from J, with 13 bases between. CDR1 and CDR2 (germline): MNHEY, SMNVEV (reference sequence). This CDR3 has 18 residues. DNA for the CDR3: TGTGCCAGCAGTTTATGGTACGACAGCCACTCTGGGGCCAACGTCCTGACTTTC. Translated: CASSLWYDSHSGANVLTF. Supplemented by reference TRBV27 and TRBJ2-6, the full variable domain reads EAQVTQNPRYLITVTGKKLTVTCSQNMNHEYMSWYRQDPGLGLRQIYYSMNVEVTDKGDVPEGYKVSRKEKRNFPLILESPSPNQTSLYFCASSLWYDSHSGANVLTFGAGSRLTVL.

This clonotype was counted many times. The CDR3 is CASRADRDEKLFF. The CDR3 DNA follows: TGTGCCAGCAGAGCAGACCGGGATGAAAAACTGTTTTTT. The V call is TRBV2, the J call TRBJ1-4; D remains ambiguous. CDR3 length equals 13 residues. Per germline, CDR1 SNHLY and CDR2 FYNNEI. Between the trimmed V and J ends, which lost 6 bases and 6 bases, there was a span of 11 bases.

This clonotype was found many times. This chain connects TRBV11-2 to TRBJ2-5; weak D call: TRBD1 (5 bases). Trimming removed 4 bases from V and 13 bases from J, with 16 bases in between. Germline CDR1 and CDR2: SGHAT and FQNNGV. The CDR3 has 12 amino acids. CDR3 nucleotides: TGTGCCAGCAGCTACTCCGCACAGGCTCGGTACTTC. As protein: CASSYSAQARYF.

This clonotype showed up many times. The chain couples TRBV20-1 to TRBJ1-4; D is ambiguous. Germline V gene sequence: CDR1 DFQATT, CDR2 SNEGSKA (reference sequence). V lost 7 bases and J lost 4, with 19 bases in between. This CDR3 region has 15 residues. DNA for the CDR3: TGCAGTGTACGCCACGGAGGGAGCGGTAATGAAAAACTGTTTTTT. It is translated as CSVRHGGSGNEKLFF.